This T cell receptor beta chain comes out of a study of blood T cell repertoires in COVID-19. Profiled with immunoSEQ multiplex PCR; TCRdb holds only in-frame clones, not every one. The table includes 250,000 or so clones, 89% detected once. V shed 2 bases, J shed 3 bases, and the junction held 3 bases outside the gene matches. In germline, CDR1 is MGHRA, CDR2 YSYEKL. CDR3 length equals 16 residues. The chain uses TRBV4-1 and TRBJ2-3; TRBD2 aligns across 12 bases. This receptor was obtained from a woman between 35 and 50 years old who had recovered from COVID-19. Sample: peripheral blood. CDR3 in amino acids: CASSQTLAGGTDTQYF. The CDR3 coding sequence is TGCGCCAGCAGCCAAACGCTAGCGGGGGGGACAGATACGCAGTATTTT.